One sample yielded the 32 T cell receptor beta chains listed below, sequenced in a study of T cell repertoires in cytomegalovirus infection. TCRdb ran MiXCR on the reads and lists one entry per CDR3 protein. The table lists hundreds of thousands of distinct CDR3 sequences, roughly 31% of them singletons. These receptors have no identified antigens. The input for sequencing was cultured CD8+ T cells from PBMCs, taken from culture after CMV antigen stimulation. These receptors were taken from a human donor in good health (CMV status not recorded). Some clones in this sample may be carry-over from other donors' samples.

A few counts support this clonotype. The chain carries TRBV6-6 and TRBJ2-1; 8 bases match TRBD2. Germline V gene lookup returns CDR1 MNHNY and CDR2 SVGAGI (reference sequence). The CDR3 is made up of 14 amino acids. Unmatched junction bases numbered 5, after V lost 2 bases and J lost 8 bases. The DNA for the CDR3 is TGTGCCAGCAGTTACCGGGGGGGTATCGATGAGCAGTTCTTC. Residues: CASSYRGGIDEQFF.

This clonotype appeared a few times. The rearrangement uses TRBV27 and TRBJ1-1, with 9 bases fitting TRBD1. V lost 6 bases and J lost 3; bases outside the gene matches: 2. The CDR3 spans 13 residues. CDR1 MNHEY and CDR2 SMNVEV come from the germline V gene (reference sequence). The CDR3 DNA reads TGTGCCAGCAGGAGACAGGGGGACACTGAAGCTTTCTTT. It yields the protein CASRRQGDTEAFF.

This clonotype was detected a few times. The rearrangement links TRBV2 to TRBJ2-2, with D tentatively TRBD1 (6 bases). V was trimmed by 4 bases and J by 5 bases, leaving 29 bases between them. Germline CDR1 reads SNHLY; CDR2 reads FYNNEI. The CDR3 runs 20 residues. CDR3 sequence reads: CASSGISPFGGGSGTGELFF. The CDR3 DNA reads TGTGCCAGCAGTGGTATTTCCCCTTTTGGTGGGGGCTCAGGAACCGGGGAGCTGTTTTTT.

Points on this clonotype: Germline is not matched at one junction end, which may reflect a read error. The chain carries TRBV6-1 and TRBJ1-6; D is possibly TRBD1 (5 bases). The CDR3 consists of 14 residues. Germline CDR1 MNHNS, CDR2 SASEGT. The CDR3 region is CTSSDRSYNSPLHF. CDR3 nucleotide sequence: TGTACCAGCAGTGACAGAAGCTATAATTCACCCCTCCACTTT.

This clonotype was detected a few times. This chain joins TRBV7-9 and TRBJ1-5, with TRBD1 identical over 7 bases. The ends lost 5 bases at V and 5 bases at J; junction bases unmatched: 6. CDR1 SEHNR and CDR2 FQNEAQ come from the germline V gene (reference sequence). The CDR3 runs 14 residues. CDR3 protein: CASSGTEGHQPQHF. For the CDR3, the DNA is TGTGCCAGCAGCGGGACAGAGGGCCATCAGCCCCAGCATTTT. Filled out from reference TRBV7-9 and TRBJ1-5, the complete variable domain reads DTGVSQNPRHKITKRGQNVTFRCDPISEHNRLYWYRQTLGQGPEFLTYFQNEAQLEKSRLLSDRFSAERPKGSFSTLEIQRTEQGDSAMYLCASSGTEGHQPQHFGDGTRLSIL.

Comments on this clonotype: With a much larger clone just one base away, this may be a read error. The chain employs TRBV5-3 and TRBJ1-1; tentatively, D is TRBD1 (6 bases). TRBV5-3 is marked as an open reading frame, function uncertain. This CDR3 spans 16 amino acids. CDR3 DNA sequence: TGTGTCAGGTGGAAGGACAGTGGGATTCATAACACTGAAGCTTTCTTT. Protein sequence: CVRWKDSGIHNTEAFF.

This clonotype was counted a few times. The CDR3, as DNA: TGTGCCAGCAGTTTCTATGGACTGGGGGGCGAGACCGGGGAGCTGTTTTTT. Its translation is CASSFYGLGGETGELFF. The J gene is TRBJ2-2, the V gene TRBV27; D may correspond to TRBD1 or TRBD2 (6 bases each). Deletions cut 3 bases from V and 5 bases from J, with 19 bases between. Per germline, CDR1 MNHEY and CDR2 SMNVEV (reference sequence). This CDR3 is built from 17 residues.

V gene TRBV15 combines with J gene TRBJ1-6; 8 bases agree with TRBD1. CDR3 length equals 17 residues. Looked up from germline, CDR1 is LNHNV and CDR2 is YYDKDF (reference sequence). The junction had 1 base not matched to a gene; V was cut back by 0 bases and J by 0 bases. CDR3 loop: CATSRDGTGSYNSPLHF. The DNA for the CDR3 is TGTGCCACCAGCAGAGATGGGACAGGCTCCTATAATTCACCCCTCCACTTT.

V gene TRBV27 combines with J gene TRBJ1-2; TRBD1 is a possible D gene (5 bases). The CDR3 extends over 13 amino acids. Germline CDR1 and CDR2: MNHEY and SMNVEV (reference sequence). V dropped 7 bases and J dropped 2 bases, with 11 bases sitting between them. The chain's CDR3 is CASKVGTNYGYTF. The CDR3, as DNA: TGTGCCAGCAAGGTCGGGACGAACTATGGCTACACCTTC.

The V and J genes are TRBV4-1 and TRBJ1-2; TRBD1 is a possible D gene (5 bases). Trimming removed 0 bases at V and 3 bases at J, with 11 bases between. CDR1 MGHRA and CDR2 YSYEKL come from the germline V gene. The length of the CDR3 is 15 residues. The CDR3 coding sequence is TGCGCCAGCAGCCAAGATCGATTAGGGGACTATGGCTACACCTTC. Protein: CASSQDRLGDYGYTF.

This clonotype was counted a few times. The chain uses TRBV12-3 or TRBV12-4 and TRBJ2-6; D is possibly TRBD1 (6 bases). The V end was cut by 3 bases, the J end by 0 bases, with 12 bases between. The CDR3 sequence is 17 residues long. The CDR3 region has the DNA TGTGCCAGCAGTTTCCGGACAGTAAGCTCTGGGGCCAACGTCCTGACTTTC. Its protein product is CASSFRTVSSGANVLTF.

This chain uses TRBV20-1 with TRBJ1-4; 9 positions match TRBD1. The CDR3 has 14 residues. J was trimmed by 8 bases and V by 6 bases; bases with no gene match: 10. Germline loops: CDR1 DFQATT, CDR2 SNEGSKA (reference sequence). The CDR3 coding sequence is TGCAGTGCCCGAGGGACAGGGCAGTGGGAAAAACTGTTTTTT. Translating it yields CSARGTGQWEKLFF.

The rearrangement joins TRBV5-1 to TRBJ1-1, with D uncertain. V dropped 0 bases and J dropped 3 bases, with 9 bases sitting between them. Germline V gene sequence: CDR1 SGHRS, CDR2 YFSETQ. The CDR3 extends over 14 amino acids. The CDR3 DNA reads TGCGCCAGCAGCTTGGTTTCGGAGGACACTGAAGCTTTCTTT. It translates to CASSLVSEDTEAFF.

The chain combines TRBV29-1 with TRBJ2-3; TRBD1 aligns across 10 bases. With 6 bases clipped from V and 4 bases from J, the junction kept 10 bases outside the gene matches. Looked up from germline, CDR1 is SQVTM and CDR2 is ANQGSEA. The CDR3 runs 15 residues. CDR3 amino acids: CSVEPDRGPADTQYF. In DNA, the CDR3 is TGCAGCGTCGAACCCGACAGGGGGCCTGCAGATACGCAGTATTTT.

The rearrangement uses TRBV27 and TRBJ2-7, with 15 bases aligning to TRBD2. V lost 5 bases to trimming and J lost 1 base; unmatched junction nucleotides: 3. This CDR3 region has 16 residues. Germline lookup yields CDR1 MNHEY and CDR2 SMNVEV (reference sequence). The CDR3 spells CASSRGTSGGSYEQYV. The CDR3 DNA sequence: TGTGCCAGCAGTCGTGGGACTAGCGGGGGGTCCTACGAGCAGTACGTC.

The genes are TRBV15 and TRBJ2-1; 10 bases fit TRBD1. Unmatched junction bases numbered 5, after V lost 4 bases and J lost 2 bases. The CDR3 consists of 16 residues. Germline V CDR1 and CDR2: LNHNV, YYDKDF (reference sequence). The CDR3 DNA reads TGTGCCACCAGCAACACCGGGACAGGGGCCTACAATGAGCAGTTCTTC. It specifies CATSNTGTGAYNEQFF. Full variable domain (missing parts from reference TRBV15 and TRBJ2-1): DAMVIQNPRYQVTQFGKPVTLSCSQTLNHNVMYWYQQKSSQAPKLLFHYYDKDFNNEADTPDNFQSRRPNTSFCFLDIRSPGLGDTAMYLCATSNTGTGAYNEQFFGPGTRLTVL.

In its sample, this clonotype was seen a few times. The chain is built from TRBV5-1 and TRBJ1-6, with D perhaps matching TRBD1 (5 bases). CDR1 and CDR2 (germline): SGHRS, YFSETQ. V was pared by 0 bases and J by 2 bases, with 9 bases between. The CDR3 is made up of 16 amino acids. CDR3 in amino acids: CASSLDIRAYNSPLHF. DNA of the CDR3: TGCGCCAGCAGCTTGGATATCAGGGCCTATAATTCACCCCTCCACTTT.

The gene calls are TRBV11-2 and TRBJ1-2, with D unclear. With 5 bases removed from V and 3 bases from J, the gap between germline ends came to 16 bases. CDR3 length: 15 residues. Looked up from germline, CDR1 is SGHAT and CDR2 is FQNNGV. CDR3 sequence reads: CASSPYGRTDYGYTF. For the CDR3, the DNA is TGTGCCAGCAGCCCTTACGGACGGACCGACTATGGCTACACCTTC.

The chain employs TRBV28 and TRBJ1-2; D remains unclear. V lost 5 bases to trimming and J lost 2 bases, with 15 bases between them. Germline-derived CDR1 and CDR2 are MDHEN and SYDVKM. This CDR3 contains 15 residues. CDR3 sequence (DNA): TGTGCCAGCAGTACCATTTATGAGGGAAACTATGGCTACACCTTC. Translation: CASSTIYEGNYGYTF.

The chain links TRBV19 to TRBJ2-3, with D maybe TRBD1 (5 bases). Germline V gene lookup returns CDR1 LNHDA and CDR2 SQIVND (reference sequence). This CDR3 has 14 residues. Between the trimmed V and J ends, which lost 3 bases and 4 bases, there was a span of 11 bases. The DNA for the CDR3 is TGTGCCAGTAGTATTTTCAGGGTACCAGATACGCAGTATTTT. This codes for CASSIFRVPDTQYF.

This chain uses TRBV6-5 with TRBJ2-7, with D tentatively TRBD2 (7 bases). The CDR3 spans 16 residues. Trimming stripped 5 bases from V and 5 bases from J, with 22 bases between. The germline V gene has CDR1 MNHEY and CDR2 SVGAGI. The CDR3 DNA reads TGTGCCAGCAGTCCCCTAGGGGGAGGGAACCTTGACGAGCAGTACTTC. Protein: CASSPLGGGNLDEQYF.

V is TRBV3-1 and J is TRBJ1-1; no firm D call. The CDR3 is made up of 15 amino acids. The V and J ends lost 0 bases and 4 bases respectively, with 12 bases between them. CDR1 LGHDT and CDR2 YNNKEL come from the germline V gene (reference sequence). The DNA of the CDR3 is TGTGCCAGCAGCCAAGATCCGATGGGCCCCACTGAAGCTTTCTTT. This gives the protein CASSQDPMGPTEAFF.

The chain joins TRBV25-1 to TRBJ1-2, with a possible D match to TRBD1 (6 bases). The CDR3 runs to 13 residues. With 1 base removed from V and 8 bases from J, the gap between germline ends came to 11 bases. CDR1 is MGHDK, CDR2 SYGVNS, per germline. The CDR3 here is CASSEWGDNGYTF. CDR3 coding DNA: TGTGCCAGCAGTGAATGGGGGGACAACGGCTACACCTTC.

V and J are TRBV10-3 and TRBJ1-2; TRBD1 agrees at 7 bases. The CDR3 runs to 15 residues. CDR1 and CDR2 (germline): ENHRY, SYGVKD. Trimming took 4 bases from V and 3 from J; bases not matched to a gene: 8. CDR3 in DNA: TGTGCCATCAGTGCCGACAGGGCCCTCTACTATGGCTACACCTTC. This gives the protein CAISADRALYYGYTF.

The chain has TRBV10-3 and TRBJ1-2; D perhaps matches TRBD1 (6 bases). Trimming took off 7 bases at V and 10 bases at J, with 16 bases between the two ends. CDR1 and CDR2 from the germline V gene are ENHRY and SYGVKD. The CDR3 is 12 residues long. The CDR3: CAITSDSSFYTF. As DNA, the CDR3 is TGTGCCATCACATCGGACAGTAGTTTCTACACCTTC.

This clonotype was counted a few times. The genes are TRBV7-9 and TRBJ2-7; no reliable D call. The CDR3 totals 12 residues. CDR1 is SEHNR and CDR2 is FQNEAQ in the germline V gene (reference sequence). V was pared by 10 bases and J by 0 bases, with 10 bases between. The CDR3 is CAIRQSSYEQYF. Here the CDR3 DNA reads TGTGCCATCAGACAAAGCTCCTACGAGCAGTACTTC.

The gene calls are TRBV29-1 and TRBJ2-3, with D possibly called TRBD1 or TRBD2 (5 bases each). This CDR3 spans 14 amino acids. Trimming removed 0 bases from V and 4 bases from J, with 11 bases in between. Germline V gives CDR1 SQVTM, CDR2 ANQGSEA. CDR3 residues: CSVEDMGVSDTQYF. DNA for the CDR3: TGCAGCGTTGAAGATATGGGGGTTTCAGATACGCAGTATTTT.

The chain combines TRBV4-3 with TRBJ2-1, with 8 bases fitting TRBD2. This CDR3 comprises 16 residues. Losses at the gene ends were 0 bases for V and 2 bases for J; bases not matched to a gene: 3. CDR1 LGHNA and CDR2 YSLEER come from the germline V gene. DNA for the CDR3: TGCGCCAGCAGCCAAGAATCAGCGGGAGCCTACAATGAGCAGTTCTTC. Translating gives CASSQESAGAYNEQFF.

The chain links TRBV29-1 to TRBJ2-1; D is ambiguous. CDR1 and CDR2 from the germline V gene are SQVTM and ANQGSEA. This CDR3 comprises 13 residues. With 6 bases removed from V and 2 bases from J, the gap between germline ends came to 11 bases. The CDR3 region has the DNA TGCAGCGTGATGATGGTAACCTACAATGAGCAGTTCTTC. This codes for CSVMMVTYNEQFF.

The rearrangement links TRBV7-3 to TRBJ2-5; D is ambiguous. Trimming took 9 bases from V and 2 from J, leaving 7 bases between them. Germline V CDR1 and CDR2: SGHTA, FQGTGA. This CDR3 region has 11 residues. CDR3 sequence: CARGEQETQYF. CDR3 coding DNA: TGTGCCAGAGGCGAGCAAGAGACCCAGTACTTC.

This clonotype has just one count. For the CDR3, the DNA is TGTGCCAGCAGCCAAGAGGGGTCCCAGGGTATTATTAGTGGCTACACCTTC. It codes for CASSQEGSQGIISGYTF. The J gene is TRBJ1-2, the V gene TRBV4-2; the D gene is possibly TRBD1 (5 bases). CDR3 size: 17 residues. Trimming took 0 bases from V and 7 from J, leaving 21 bases between them. Germline V gives CDR1 LGHNA, CDR2 YNFKEQ.

CDR3 bases: TGTGCCAGCAGCGTAGGCCTAGCGGCCACAGATACGCAGTATTTT. It yields the protein CASSVGLAATDTQYF. The rearrangement joins TRBV9 to TRBJ2-3; the match to TRBD2 covers 7 bases. Looked up from germline, CDR1 is SGDLS and CDR2 is YYNGEE. V was pared by 0 bases and J by 2 bases, with 3 bases of the junction left unmatched. The CDR3 spans 15 residues. The complete variable domain, with remaining parts taken from reference TRBV9 and TRBJ2-3, reads DSGVTQTPKHLITATGQRVTLRCSPRSGDLSVYWYQQSLDQGLQFLIQYYNGEERAKGNILERFSAQQFPDLHSELNLSSLELGDSALYFCASSVGLAATDTQYFGPGTRLTVL.